Listed here is a single TCR beta chain. The germline V gene has CDR1 GTSNPN and CDR2 SVGIG (reference sequence). J gave up 4 bases and V 0 bases, and 7 bases lay outside the gene matches. The CDR3 has 15 amino acids. In the authors' methods: Amplification with reference gene primers provided the estimates of nucleated cell counts. The data were produced by immunoSEQ multiplex PCR, yet TCRdb's version contains in-frame clones alone and is incomplete. Clonal size and the V and J genes are those of that table, whereas D and trimming came from the DNA. The sample includes around 110,000 clones, approximately 90% of them seen just once. The data belong to a study of blood T cell repertoires in COVID-19. Study at large: The United States, Italy and Spain provided the acute and convalescent COVID-19 samples.

The chain recombines TRBV30 with TRBJ2-7, with 9 bases lining up with TRBD2. This TCR came from a human donor with active COVID-19. The donor label of this sample is uncertain. Sequencing was performed on peripheral blood. The CDR3: CAWSVLRGGVYEQYF. CDR3 in DNA: TGTGCCTGGAGTGTCTTACGCGGGGGGGTTTACGAGCAGTACTTC.